These 31 T cell receptor beta chains came from one sample sequenced in a study of shared clonotypes between healthy human individuals. Sequenced by immunoSEQ multiplex PCR; TCRdb stores in-frame clones only, minus some. In the table there are about 2.1 million clones, approximately 94% of which are singletons. The naive CD8 subset, CD45RO-negative cells positively selected for CCR7, excluded terminally differentiated effector memory CD45RA+ cells. What was sequenced was naive CD8+ T cells from PBMCs. All receptors come from a man aged 18 to 29 in good health. Some clones in this sample may be carry-over from other donors' samples.

The chain has TRBV7-3 and TRBJ2-6; D not resolved. The CDR3 has 13 residues. The V end was cut by 5 bases, the J end by 3 bases, with 5 bases between. Germline CDR1 reads SGHTA; CDR2 reads FQGTGA. The CDR3 sequence: CASSSVGANVLTF. CDR3 coding DNA: TGTGCCAGCAGCAGCGTTGGGGCCAACGTCCTGACTTTC.

V gene TRBV9 combines with J gene TRBJ2-7; a possible D gene is TRBD2 (6 bases). CDR3 size: 15 residues. V gave up 0 bases and J gave up 3 bases, with 13 bases separating them. Per the germline V gene, CDR1 is SGDLS and CDR2 is YYNGEE. CDR3 sequence: CASSVGGAAYYEQYF. The CDR3 nucleotides are TGTGCCAGCAGCGTAGGCGGGGCCGCCTACTACGAGCAGTACTTC.

V usage is TRBV6-1 and J usage is TRBJ2-7; D unclear. The CDR3 has 16 amino acids. Trimming removed 2 bases from V and 0 bases from J, with 14 bases in between. CDR1 and CDR2 from the germline V gene are MNHNS and SASEGT. Here the CDR3 reads CASSEMGGRSSYEQYF. The CDR3 nucleotides read TGTGCCAGCAGTGAAATGGGCGGCCGAAGCTCCTACGAGCAGTACTTC.

The V call is TRBV28, the J call TRBJ2-1; 8 bases map to TRBD1. The V and J ends lost 6 bases and 6 bases, in that order; junction bases with no gene match: 10. The CDR3 is 15 amino acids. Germline loops: CDR1 MDHEN, CDR2 SYDVKM. CDR3 protein: CASRLSSGGPNEQFF. CDR3 sequence (DNA): TGTGCCAGCAGGCTATCTTCAGGGGGCCCCAATGAGCAGTTCTTC.

The chain is built from TRBV11-2 and TRBJ2-6; D gene ambiguous. This CDR3 spans 18 amino acids. Trimming left V 0 bases short and J 4 bases short, with 16 bases between. Germline-derived CDR1 and CDR2 are SGHAT and FQNNGV. This chain's CDR3 is CASSLDHGFPLGANVLTF. Written as DNA, the CDR3 is TGTGCCAGCAGCTTAGATCATGGGTTCCCTCTCGGGGCCAACGTCCTGACTTTC.

Points on this clone: This sample also contains other DNA sequences that code for the same CDR3. This rearrangement joins TRBV19 to TRBJ2-7, with TRBD2 identical over 13 bases. CDR3 length: 15 amino acids. Germline assignment: CDR1 LNHDA and CDR2 SQIVND (reference sequence). V shed 5 bases and J 5 bases; nucleotides not matched to a gene: 6. The CDR3 DNA is TGTGCCAGTAGTTCTAGGACTAGCGGGAGCGACGAGCAGTACTTC. This sequence encodes CASSSRTSGSDEQYF.

The chain employs TRBV7-9 and TRBJ2-3, with a possible D match to TRBD1 (5 bases). This CDR3 comprises 13 residues. Germline CDR1 reads SEHNR; CDR2 reads FQNEAQ (reference sequence). V shed 1 base and J shed 5 bases, with 7 bases lying between them. This chain's CDR3 is CASSLGGLDTQYF. CDR3 DNA: TGTGCCAGCAGCTTAGGGGGCCTAGATACGCAGTATTTT.

The CDR3, as DNA: TGTGCCAGCAGCACTTCACCCGGGACAGCCGGAAACACCATATATTTT. This translates into CASSTSPGTAGNTIYF. J is TRBJ1-3 and V is TRBV7-8, with 7 bases fitting TRBD1. This CDR3 spans 16 amino acids. The germline gives CDR1 SGHVS, CDR2 FQNEAQ. J lost 4 bases, V lost 5 bases, and 11 bases had no gene match.

The rearrangement uses TRBV28 and TRBJ2-7; D unresolved. The CDR3 runs 15 residues. Trimming removed 3 bases at V and 7 bases at J, with 19 bases between. Germline CDR1 MDHEN, CDR2 SYDVKM. CDR3 residues: CASSFRVVRRREQYF. The CDR3 coding sequence is TGTGCCAGCAGTTTTAGGGTTGTCCGTCGCCGGGAGCAGTACTTC.

This chain uses TRBV2 with TRBJ2-1; 13 nucleotides match TRBD2. The CDR3 sequence is 20 residues long. The V gene end was trimmed by 6 bases and the J gene end by 1 base; junction bases not matched to a gene: 15. CDR1 and CDR2 from the germline V gene are SNHLY and FYNNEI. DNA of the CDR3: TGTGCCAGCAGGGCGAAGGGATTACAGGGACTAGCGGGGTCCTACAATGAGCAGTTCTTC. It translates to CASRAKGLQGLAGSYNEQFF. The complete variable domain, with remaining parts taken from reference TRBV2 and TRBJ2-1, reads EPEVTQTPSHQVTQMGQEVILRCVPISNHLYFYWYRQILGQKVEFLVSFYNNEISEKSEIFDDQFSVERPDGSNFTLKIRSTKLEDSAMYFCASRAKGLQGLAGSYNEQFFGPGTRLTVL.

This clone occurred once. The chain carries TRBV6-5 and TRBJ1-2; 7 bases agree with TRBD1. The germline CDR1 and CDR2 sequences are MNHEY and SVGAGI. Trimming took 4 bases from V and 6 from J; bases not matched to a gene: 11. The CDR3 has 15 residues. CDR3 protein: CASSSPSEGAHGYTF. The CDR3 nucleotides are TGTGCCAGCAGTTCCCCCTCAGAGGGGGCTCATGGCTACACCTTC.

V is TRBV4-1 and J is TRBJ1-5, with D maybe TRBD1 (5 bases). In germline, CDR1 is MGHRA, CDR2 YSYEKL. This CDR3 has 17 residues. Trimming pared 3 bases from V and 3 bases from J, leaving 18 bases between. The chain's CDR3 is CASSQINQGIINQPQHF. Written as DNA, the CDR3 is TGCGCCAGCAGCCAGATAAATCAGGGAATCATCAATCAGCCCCAGCATTTT.

The rearrangement uses TRBV7-2 and TRBJ2-7; 9 nucleotides align to TRBD1. Germline V gene data show CDR1 as SGHTA and CDR2 as FQGNSA. V dropped 4 bases and J dropped 2; count of bases not matched to a gene: 6. The CDR3 is made up of 15 amino acids. The CDR3 coding sequence is TGTGCCAGCAGCTCCCGAGGGACAGGGACCTACGAGCAGTACTTC. Its protein is CASSSRGTGTYEQYF.

The rearrangement joins TRBV28 to TRBJ2-3; 8 bases match TRBD2. CDR1 is MDHEN and CDR2 is SYDVKM in the germline V gene. The V and J ends lost 7 bases and 6 bases, in that order; junction bases with no gene match: 21. The CDR3 has 18 residues. DNA of the CDR3: TGTGCCAGCACCTCCCTTAGCGGGAAATCCCCCCCACACGATACGCAGTATTTT. Residues: CASTSLSGKSPPHDTQYF.

The chain has TRBV27 and TRBJ1-6, with unresolved D. CDR3 size: 13 residues. The V end lost 2 bases, the J end lost 10 bases, and 9 bases lay between the germline ends. Germline CDR1 is MNHEY and CDR2 is SMNVEV (reference sequence). The CDR3 loop is CASSLQVGSPLHF. DNA of the CDR3: TGTGCCAGCAGTTTACAGGTGGGATCACCCCTCCACTTT.

This chain's CDR3 is CASSSGGGPYEQYF. CDR3 in DNA: TGTGCCAGCAGCTCAGGCGGCGGACCCTACGAGCAGTACTTC. This chain joins TRBV7-9 and TRBJ2-7; no firm D call. V lost 4 bases to trimming and J lost 2 bases, with 12 bases between them. This CDR3 is 14 amino acids long. Germline V gene sequence: CDR1 SEHNR, CDR2 FQNEAQ (reference sequence).

V and J are TRBV25-1 and TRBJ2-2; TRBD2 matches at 12 bases. With V trimmed by 4 bases and J by 6 bases, 12 bases remained unmatched. The CDR3 totals 18 residues. In germline, CDR1 is MGHDK, CDR2 SYGVNS. This CDR3 reads CASSGLAGEIGWAGELFF. In nucleotides, the CDR3 is TGTGCCAGCAGTGGACTAGCGGGAGAAATAGGGTGGGCCGGGGAGCTGTTTTTT.

As for this clone: The same CDR3 also results from other DNA sequences found in this sample. The chain links TRBV27 to TRBJ2-7; unclear D gene. CDR1 is MNHEY, CDR2 SMNVEV, per germline (reference sequence). The V end was cut by 0 bases, the J end by 2 bases, with 5 bases between. CDR3 size: 13 residues. For the CDR3, the DNA is TGTGCCAGCAGTTTATCACAGACCTACGAGCAGTACTTC. As protein: CASSLSQTYEQYF.

The CDR3 nucleotides read TGTGCCACCAGCAGAGACCCGACGGCCTATGGCTACACCTTC. Translation gives CATSRDPTAYGYTF. J is TRBJ1-2 and V is TRBV15; unclear D gene. Germline CDR1 LNHNV, CDR2 YYDKDF (reference sequence). Trimming shortened V by 0 bases and J by 4 bases, and 9 bases separated the two germline ends. The CDR3 runs 14 residues.

The table lists this clone with a count of one. The chain uses TRBV28 and TRBJ2-5; perhaps TRBD2 as D (6 bases). Germline CDR1 reads MDHEN; CDR2 reads SYDVKM. CDR3 length equals 14 residues. With 2 bases removed from V and 4 bases from J, the gap between germline ends came to 11 bases. The CDR3 is CASSLAGRTETQYF. In nucleotides, the CDR3 is TGTGCCAGCAGTTTAGCCGGGAGAACAGAGACCCAGTACTTC.

This clone was seen only once. The chain couples TRBV27 to TRBJ2-1; either TRBD1 or TRBD2 may fit D (5 bases each). V lost 6 bases and J lost 4, with 16 bases in between. The CDR3 spans 15 residues. Germline CDR1 reads MNHEY; CDR2 reads SMNVEV (reference sequence). CDR3 region: CASSPGTWVYNEQFF. DNA of the CDR3: TGTGCCAGCAGCCCCGGGACCTGGGTTTACAATGAGCAGTTCTTC.

The gene calls are TRBV10-2 and TRBJ1-2; D ambiguous. The V gene's germline CDR1 is WSHSY and CDR2 SAAADI. The CDR3 is made up of 14 amino acids. Trimming left V 0 bases short and J 8 bases short, with 13 bases between. The CDR3 here is CASSESSRDVGYTF. The CDR3 region has the DNA TGCGCCAGCAGTGAGTCTTCGAGGGATGTAGGCTACACCTTC.

V and J are TRBV11-2 and TRBJ2-1; 9 bases align to TRBD2. Germline CDR1 SGHAT, CDR2 FQNNGV. Losses at the gene ends were 0 bases for V and 1 base for J; bases not matched to a gene: 10. This CDR3 contains 19 residues. CDR3: CASSLELAREGISYNEQFF. The CDR3 DNA reads TGTGCCAGCAGCTTAGAGCTGGCGCGGGAGGGCATTTCCTACAATGAGCAGTTCTTC.

This clone was detected only once. The genes are TRBV9 and TRBJ2-1; possibly TRBD1 for D (7 bases). This CDR3 is 16 amino acids long. CDR1 SGDLS and CDR2 YYNGEE come from the germline V gene. V was pared by 4 bases and J by 3 bases, with 17 bases between. The CDR3 sequence is CASSPRGQGDYNEQFF. The CDR3 DNA reads as TGTGCCAGCAGCCCCCGGGGGCAGGGGGACTACAATGAGCAGTTCTTC.

V and J are TRBV5-1 and TRBJ2-7; 14 positions match TRBD2. The CDR3 runs to 16 residues. V gave up 4 bases and J gave up 3 bases; unmatched junction bases: 6. Germline-derived CDR1 and CDR2 are SGHRS and YFSETQ. CDR3 in amino acids: CASSVTGTSGSYEQYF. DNA for the CDR3: TGCGCCAGCAGCGTAACCGGGACTAGCGGGAGCTACGAGCAGTACTTC.

J is TRBJ2-5 and V is TRBV19; 7 bases match TRBD2. V lost 6 bases to trimming and J lost 2 bases; unmatched junction nucleotides: 15. CDR1 is LNHDA and CDR2 is SQIVND in the germline V gene (reference sequence). This CDR3 has 17 residues. CDR3 DNA sequence: TGTGCCAGTAGCCCCGTGGCTAGCGGAGGACTACAAGAGACCCAGTACTTC. Amino acids: CASSPVASGGLQETQYF.

V usage is TRBV28 and J usage is TRBJ2-1, with 7 bases lining up with TRBD2. Germline V CDR1 and CDR2: MDHEN, SYDVKM. The V segment lost 5 bases and the J segment 2 bases; nucleotides outside the gene matches: 9. This CDR3 is built from 16 residues. Here the CDR3 DNA reads TGTGCCAGCAGTCCGCCGGCTAGCGGCCCCTACAATGAGCAGTTCTTC. As protein: CASSPPASGPYNEQFF.

The chain has TRBV4-2 and TRBJ2-3; tentatively, D is TRBD2 (6 bases). The length of the CDR3 is 14 residues. The V gene's germline CDR1 is LGHNA and CDR2 YNFKEQ. V was shortened by 4 bases and J by 4 bases, with 12 bases between the two germline ends. The CDR3 sequence: CASSPERAADTQYF. As DNA, the CDR3 is TGTGCCAGCAGCCCGGAGCGGGCGGCAGATACGCAGTATTTT.

V usage is TRBV27 and J usage is TRBJ1-2; D gene unclear. This CDR3 region has 12 residues. CDR1 is MNHEY and CDR2 is SMNVEV in the germline V gene (reference sequence). Trimming pared 6 bases from V and 8 bases from J, leaving 13 bases between. Here the CDR3 DNA reads TGTGCCAGCAGCCACCCGGCGGTCGGCTACACCTTC. Translation gives CASSHPAVGYTF.

V usage is TRBV27 and J usage is TRBJ1-2, with a weak D call TRBD1 (5 bases). V shed 3 bases and J shed 6 bases, with 17 bases lying between them. CDR3 length: 15 residues. The germline CDR1 and CDR2 sequences are MNHEY and SMNVEV (reference sequence). CDR3 DNA sequence: TGTGCCAGCAGTTTGGGGCTCGGGGGAGGGGATGGCTACACCTTC. Amino acids: CASSLGLGGGDGYTF.

About this clone itself: At one end the junction does not follow the germline gene, possibly because of a read error. Here the CDR3 reads CASSGRDRADEQHF. In DNA form, the CDR3 reads TGTGCCAGCAGTGGGCGGGACAGGGCCGACGAGCAGCACTTC. J is TRBJ2-7 and V is TRBV6-5, with 9 bases matching TRBD1. Germline V gene data show CDR1 as MNHEY and CDR2 as SVGAGI. This CDR3 spans 14 amino acids.